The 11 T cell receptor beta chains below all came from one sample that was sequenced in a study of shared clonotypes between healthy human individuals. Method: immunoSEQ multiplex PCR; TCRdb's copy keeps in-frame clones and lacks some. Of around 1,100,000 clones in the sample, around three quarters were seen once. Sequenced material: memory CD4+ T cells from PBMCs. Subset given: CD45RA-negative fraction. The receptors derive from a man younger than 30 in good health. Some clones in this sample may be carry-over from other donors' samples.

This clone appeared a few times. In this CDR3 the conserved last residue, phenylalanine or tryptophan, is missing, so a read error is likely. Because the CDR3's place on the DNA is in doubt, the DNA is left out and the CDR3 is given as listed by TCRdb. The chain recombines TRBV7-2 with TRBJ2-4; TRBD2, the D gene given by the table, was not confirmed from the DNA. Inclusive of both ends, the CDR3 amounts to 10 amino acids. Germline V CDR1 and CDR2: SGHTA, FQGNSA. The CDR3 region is CASSLNREWI.

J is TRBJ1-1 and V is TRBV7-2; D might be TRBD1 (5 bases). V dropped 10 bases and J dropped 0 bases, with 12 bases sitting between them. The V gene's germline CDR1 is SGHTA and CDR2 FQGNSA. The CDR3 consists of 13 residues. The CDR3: CATTGTVNTEAFF. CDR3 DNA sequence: TGTGCCACCACCGGGACGGTGAACACTGAAGCTTTCTTT. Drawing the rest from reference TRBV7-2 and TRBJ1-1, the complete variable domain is GAGVSQSPSNKVTEKGKDVELRCDPISGHTALYWYRQSLGQGLEFLIYFQGNSAPDKSGLPSDRFSAERTGGSVSTLTIQRTQQEDSAVYLCATTGTVNTEAFFGQGTRLTVV.

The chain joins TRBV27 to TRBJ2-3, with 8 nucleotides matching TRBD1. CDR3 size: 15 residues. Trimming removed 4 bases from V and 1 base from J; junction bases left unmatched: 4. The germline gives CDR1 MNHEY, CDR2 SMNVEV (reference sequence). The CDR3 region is CASSYDRGGTDTQYF. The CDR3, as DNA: TGTGCCAGCAGTTATGACAGGGGAGGCACAGATACGCAGTATTTT.

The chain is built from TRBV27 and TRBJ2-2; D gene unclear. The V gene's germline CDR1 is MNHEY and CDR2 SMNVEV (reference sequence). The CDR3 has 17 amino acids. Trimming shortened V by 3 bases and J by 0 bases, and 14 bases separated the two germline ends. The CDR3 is CASSFPPGVANTGELFF. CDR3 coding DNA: TGTGCCAGCAGTTTCCCCCCCGGAGTAGCGAACACCGGGGAGCTGTTTTTT.

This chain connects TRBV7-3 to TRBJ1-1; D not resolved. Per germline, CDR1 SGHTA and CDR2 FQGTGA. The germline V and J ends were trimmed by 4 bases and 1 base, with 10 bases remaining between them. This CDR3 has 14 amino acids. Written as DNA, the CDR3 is TGTGCCAGCAGCTCGGGAAGGGAGAACACTGAAGCTTTCTTT. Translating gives CASSSGRENTEAFF.

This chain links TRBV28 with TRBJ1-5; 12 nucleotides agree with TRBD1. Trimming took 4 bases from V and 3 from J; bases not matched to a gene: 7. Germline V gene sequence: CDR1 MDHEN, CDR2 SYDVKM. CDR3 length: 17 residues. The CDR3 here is CASSSSGTGGPNQPQHF. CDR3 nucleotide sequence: TGTGCCAGCAGTTCTTCCGGGACAGGGGGCCCCAATCAGCCCCAGCATTTT. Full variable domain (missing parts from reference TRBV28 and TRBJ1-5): DVKVTQSSRYLVKRTGEKVFLECVQDMDHENMFWYRQDPGLGLRLIYFSYDVKMKEKGDIPEGYSVSREKKERFSLILESASTNQTSMYLCASSSSGTGGPNQPQHFGDGTRLSIL.

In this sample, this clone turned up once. The CDR3 is CASSRQGYEQYF. The DNA for the CDR3 is TGTGCCAGCAGTCGACAGGGCTACGAGCAGTACTTC. V usage is TRBV13 and J usage is TRBJ2-7, with 7 bases fitting TRBD1. Per the germline V gene, CDR1 is PRHDT and CDR2 is FYEKMQ (reference sequence). This CDR3 contains 12 residues. The junction had 2 bases not matched to a gene; V was cut back by 6 bases and J by 3 bases.

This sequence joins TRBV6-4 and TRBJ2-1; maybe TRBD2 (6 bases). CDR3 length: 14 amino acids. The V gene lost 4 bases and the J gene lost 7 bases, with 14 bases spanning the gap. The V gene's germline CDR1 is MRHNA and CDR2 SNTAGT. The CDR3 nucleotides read TGTGCCAGCAGTGTTATCGACGGGAGAAATGAGCAGTTCTTC. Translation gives CASSVIDGRNEQFF.

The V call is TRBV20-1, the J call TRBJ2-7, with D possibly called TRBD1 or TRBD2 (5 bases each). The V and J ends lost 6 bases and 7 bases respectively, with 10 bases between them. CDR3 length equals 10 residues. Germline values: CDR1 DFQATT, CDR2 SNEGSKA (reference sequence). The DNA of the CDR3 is TGCAGTGCGGGACCCCGTGAGCAGTACTTC. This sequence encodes CSAGPREQYF.

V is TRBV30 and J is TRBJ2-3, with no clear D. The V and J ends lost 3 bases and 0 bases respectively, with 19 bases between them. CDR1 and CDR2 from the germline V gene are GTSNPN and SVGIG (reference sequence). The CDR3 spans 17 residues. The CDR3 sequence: CAWRGPAGLGSTDTQYF. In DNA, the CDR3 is TGTGCCTGGAGGGGCCCGGCTGGCCTGGGAAGCACAGATACGCAGTATTTT.

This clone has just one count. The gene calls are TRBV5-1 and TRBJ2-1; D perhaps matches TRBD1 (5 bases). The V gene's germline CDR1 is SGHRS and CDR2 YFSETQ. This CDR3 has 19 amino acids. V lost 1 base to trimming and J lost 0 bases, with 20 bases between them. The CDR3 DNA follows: TGCGCCAGCAGCTTGATGGGCGGACACAGTATTAGCTCCTACAATGAGCAGTTCTTC. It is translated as CASSLMGGHSISSYNEQFF. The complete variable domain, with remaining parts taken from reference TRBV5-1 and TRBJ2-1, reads KAGVTQTPRYLIKTRGQQVTLSCSPISGHRSVSWYQQTPGQGLQFLFEYFSETQRNKGNFPGRFSGRQFSNSRSEMNVSTLELGDSALYLCASSLMGGHSISSYNEQFFGPGTRLTVL.